This paragraph reports one T cell receptor beta chain. The sample comes from a study of blood T cell repertoires in COVID-19. Background on the study: PBMCs, B-cell-depleted T cells, or T cells were the source of the cDNA or gDNA that made up the material.

This CDR3 has 13 residues. Trimming stripped 6 bases from V and 6 bases from J, with 14 bases between. The V gene's germline CDR1 is LGHDT and CDR2 YNNKEL (reference sequence). Per the study methods: Amplified reference gene primers provided the basis for estimating nucleated cell counts. The assay was immunoSEQ multiplex PCR, and TCRdb's table has in-frame clones only and misses some. V, J and clone size are taken as reported in that table, and D and trimming were inferred from the DNA itself. The table has roughly 400,000 clones, around 90% seen once. Participants' reported clinical history set cohort assignment.

Sequenced material: PBMCs or T cells enriched from blood (not recorded which). The source is a man aged 18-30 years who had recovered from COVID-19. The chain combines TRBV3-1 (or the pseudogene TRBV3-2) with TRBJ1-1; possible D gene TRBD1, 6 bases. The CDR3 loop is CASSKDRWAEAFF. The CDR3 DNA reads as TGTGCCAGCAGTAAAGACAGGTGGGCTGAAGCTTTCTTT.